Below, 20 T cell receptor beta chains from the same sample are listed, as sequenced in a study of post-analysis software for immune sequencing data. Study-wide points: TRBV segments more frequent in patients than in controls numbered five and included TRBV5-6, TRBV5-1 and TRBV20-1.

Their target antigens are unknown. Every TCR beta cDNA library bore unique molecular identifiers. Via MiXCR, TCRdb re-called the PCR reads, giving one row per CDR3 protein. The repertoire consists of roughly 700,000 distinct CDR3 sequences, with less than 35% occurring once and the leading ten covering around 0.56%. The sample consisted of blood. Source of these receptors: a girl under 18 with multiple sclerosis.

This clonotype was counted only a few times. CDR3 bases: TGTGCCATCAGTAACAAGGGAGGGTACGAGCAGTACTTC. This encodes CAISNKGGYEQYF. V and J are TRBV10-3 and TRBJ2-7, with TRBD2 matching over 7 bases. Germline-derived CDR1 and CDR2 are ENHRY and SYGVKD. The CDR3 is 13 amino acids. With V trimmed by 5 bases and J by 4 bases, 5 bases remained unmatched.

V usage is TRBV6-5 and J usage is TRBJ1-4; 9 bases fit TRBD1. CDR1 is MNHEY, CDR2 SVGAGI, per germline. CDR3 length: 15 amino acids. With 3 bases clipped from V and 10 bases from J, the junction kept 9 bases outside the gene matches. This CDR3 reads CASSYNRGLNGKLFF. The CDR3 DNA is TGTGCCAGCAGTTATAACAGGGGGCTTAACGGAAAACTGTTTTTT.

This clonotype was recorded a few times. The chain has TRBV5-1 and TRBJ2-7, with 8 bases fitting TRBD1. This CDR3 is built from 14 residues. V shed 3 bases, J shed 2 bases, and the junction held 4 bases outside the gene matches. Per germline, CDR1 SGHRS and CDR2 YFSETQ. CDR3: CASSCTGGTYEQYF. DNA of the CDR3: TGCGCCAGCAGCTGCACAGGGGGGACCTACGAGCAGTACTTC.

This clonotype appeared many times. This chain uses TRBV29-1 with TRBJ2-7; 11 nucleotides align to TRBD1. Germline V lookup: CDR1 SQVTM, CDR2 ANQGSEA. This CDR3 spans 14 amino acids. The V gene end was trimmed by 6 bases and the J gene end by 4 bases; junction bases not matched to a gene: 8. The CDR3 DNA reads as TGCAGCGTAAGGAGGACAGGGGGCTTATACGAGCAGTACTTC. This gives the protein CSVRRTGGLYEQYF.

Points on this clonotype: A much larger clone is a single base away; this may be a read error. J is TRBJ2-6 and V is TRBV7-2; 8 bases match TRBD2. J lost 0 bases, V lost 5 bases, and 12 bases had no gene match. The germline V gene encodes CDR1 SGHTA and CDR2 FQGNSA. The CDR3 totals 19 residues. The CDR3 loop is CTSSLRRAGAFSGANVLTF. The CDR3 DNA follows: TGTACCAGCAGCCTAAGACGAGCGGGGGCCTTCTCTGGGGCCAACGTCCTGACTTTC.

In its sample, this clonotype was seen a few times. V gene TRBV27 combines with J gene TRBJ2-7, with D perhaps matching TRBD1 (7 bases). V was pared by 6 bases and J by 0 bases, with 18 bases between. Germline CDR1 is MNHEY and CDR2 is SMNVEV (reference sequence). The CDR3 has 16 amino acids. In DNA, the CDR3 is TGTGCCAGCAGCCGAACCAGGGGGGCCAGCTCCTACGAGCAGTACTTC. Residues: CASSRTRGASSYEQYF.

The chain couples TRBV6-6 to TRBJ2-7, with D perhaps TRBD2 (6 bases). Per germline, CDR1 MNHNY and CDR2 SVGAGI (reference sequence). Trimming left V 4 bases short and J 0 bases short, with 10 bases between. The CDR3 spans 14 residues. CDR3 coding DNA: TGTGCCAGCAGTTTTGTCGGGGGCTCCTACGAGCAGTACTTC. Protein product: CASSFVGGSYEQYF.

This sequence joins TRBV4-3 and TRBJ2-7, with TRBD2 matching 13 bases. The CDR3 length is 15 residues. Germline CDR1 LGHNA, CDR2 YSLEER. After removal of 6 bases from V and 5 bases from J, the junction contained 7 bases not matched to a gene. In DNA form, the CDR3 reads TGCGCCAGCAGTTGGACTAGCGGGAGAGGTGACGAGCAGTACTTC. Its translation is CASSWTSGRGDEQYF.

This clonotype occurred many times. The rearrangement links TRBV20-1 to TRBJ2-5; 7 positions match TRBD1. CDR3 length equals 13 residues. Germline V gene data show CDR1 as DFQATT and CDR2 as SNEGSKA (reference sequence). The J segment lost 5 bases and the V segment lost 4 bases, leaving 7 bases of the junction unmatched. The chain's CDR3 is CSATESGGETQYF. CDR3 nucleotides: TGCAGTGCTACAGAGTCAGGGGGTGAGACCCAGTACTTC.

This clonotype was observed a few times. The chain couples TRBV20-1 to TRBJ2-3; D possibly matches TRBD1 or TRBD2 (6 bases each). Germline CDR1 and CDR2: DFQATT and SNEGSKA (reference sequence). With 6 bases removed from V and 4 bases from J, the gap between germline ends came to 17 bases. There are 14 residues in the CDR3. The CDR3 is CSAPPGGAADTQYF. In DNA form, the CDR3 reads TGCAGTGCCCCGCCCGGGGGCGCGGCAGATACGCAGTATTTT.

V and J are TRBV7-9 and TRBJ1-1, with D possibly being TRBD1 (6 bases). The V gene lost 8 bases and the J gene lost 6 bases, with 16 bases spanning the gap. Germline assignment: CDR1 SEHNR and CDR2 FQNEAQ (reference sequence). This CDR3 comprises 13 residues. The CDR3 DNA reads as TGTGCCAGCGGCTCAGGGGTAACATCTGAAGCTTTCTTT. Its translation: CASGSGVTSEAFF.

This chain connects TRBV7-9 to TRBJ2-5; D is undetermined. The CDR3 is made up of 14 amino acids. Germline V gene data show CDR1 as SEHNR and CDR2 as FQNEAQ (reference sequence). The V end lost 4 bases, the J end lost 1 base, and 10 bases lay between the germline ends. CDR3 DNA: TGTGCCAGCAGCTCCGAACTGTTCCAAGAGACCCAGTACTTC. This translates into CASSSELFQETQYF. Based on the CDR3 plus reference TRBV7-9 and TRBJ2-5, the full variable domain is DTGVSQNPRHKITKRGQNVTFRCDPISEHNRLYWYRQTLGQGPEFLTYFQNEAQLEKSRLLSDRFSAERPKGSFSTLEIQRTEQGDSAMYLCASSSELFQETQYFGPGTRLLVL.

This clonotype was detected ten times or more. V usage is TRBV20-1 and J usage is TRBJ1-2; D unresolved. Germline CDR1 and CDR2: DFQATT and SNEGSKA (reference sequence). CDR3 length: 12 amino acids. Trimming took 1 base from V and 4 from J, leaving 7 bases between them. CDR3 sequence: CSARVGIYGYTF. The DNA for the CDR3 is TGCAGTGCTAGAGTGGGCATCTATGGCTACACCTTC.

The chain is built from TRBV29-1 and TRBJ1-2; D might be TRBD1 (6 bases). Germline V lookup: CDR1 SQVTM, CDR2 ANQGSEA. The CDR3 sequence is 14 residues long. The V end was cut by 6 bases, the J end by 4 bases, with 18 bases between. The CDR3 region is CSVDRNRASYGYTF. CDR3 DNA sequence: TGCAGCGTGGACCGGAACAGGGCTAGCTATGGCTACACCTTC.

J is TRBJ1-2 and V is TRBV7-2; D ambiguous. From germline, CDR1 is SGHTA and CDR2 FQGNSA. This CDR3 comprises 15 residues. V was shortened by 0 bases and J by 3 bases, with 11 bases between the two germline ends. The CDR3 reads CASSLALGQYYGYTF. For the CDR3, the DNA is TGTGCCAGCAGCTTAGCGCTTGGGCAGTACTATGGCTACACCTTC.

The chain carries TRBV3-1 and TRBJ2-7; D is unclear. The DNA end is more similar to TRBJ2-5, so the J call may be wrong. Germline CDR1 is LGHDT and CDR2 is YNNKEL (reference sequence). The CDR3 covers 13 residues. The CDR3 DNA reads TGTGCCAGCAGCCAAGGACGGGCAGAGACCCAGTACTTC. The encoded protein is CASSQGRAETQYF.

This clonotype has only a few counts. Here the CDR3 reads CASSLDRELYNEQFF. CDR3 bases: TGCGCCAGCAGCCTAGACAGGGAATTATACAATGAGCAGTTCTTC. The rearrangement links TRBV10-1 to TRBJ2-1, with TRBD1 matching over 7 bases. CDR3 length: 15 residues. Germline V gene data show CDR1 as WNHNN and CDR2 as SYGVQD (reference sequence). V was pared by 6 bases and J by 4 bases, with 9 bases of the junction left unmatched.

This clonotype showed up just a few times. CDR3 region: CASSQDSRSREKLFF. The CDR3 bases are TGCGCCAGCAGCCAAGATTCCAGGTCTCGTGAAAAACTGTTTTTT. The chain employs TRBV4-1 and TRBJ1-4, with no clear D. V lost 0 bases and J 7 bases, leaving 12 bases between the germline ends. CDR1 and CDR2 from the germline V gene are MGHRA and YSYEKL. This CDR3 has 15 residues.

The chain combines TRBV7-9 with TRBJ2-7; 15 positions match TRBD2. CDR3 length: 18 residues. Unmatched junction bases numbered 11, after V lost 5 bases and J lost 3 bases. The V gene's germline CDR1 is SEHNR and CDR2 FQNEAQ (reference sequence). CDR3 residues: CASSTRTSGRAGIYEQYF. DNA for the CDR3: TGTGCCAGCAGCACTCGGACTAGCGGGAGGGCCGGAATCTACGAGCAGTACTTC.

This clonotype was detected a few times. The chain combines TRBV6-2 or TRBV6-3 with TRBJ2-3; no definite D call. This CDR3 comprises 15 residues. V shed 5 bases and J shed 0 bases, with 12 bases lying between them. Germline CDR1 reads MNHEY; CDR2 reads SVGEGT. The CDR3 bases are TGTGCCAGCAGTAAACAACCGGACAGCACAGATACGCAGTATTTT. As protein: CASSKQPDSTDTQYF.